Listed below are T cell receptor beta chains from one sample, sequenced in a study of blood T cell repertoires in COVID-19. Profiling relied on immunoSEQ multiplex PCR, and the TCRdb table lists in-frame clones only, not all of them. The top ten clones hold 6% to 6.5% of a sample with 70,000 to 90,000 clones, 75% to 90% of them seen once. The sequencing sample was made of peripheral blood. These TCRs come from a man older than 75 with COVID-19, enrolled during active disease. CDR3s include the opening cysteine and the closing phenylalanine or tryptophan. The order of the fields is V gene, clone size, J gene, D gene, CDR3 DNA, CDR3 protein. A D gene is named only where the DNA matches it firmly. Some rows mark clone size as missing; the rest say once, few, many or name a class of expanded clone.

v_call: TRBV10-3
clone_size: .
j_call: TRBJ1-2
d_call: TRBD1
cdr3_nt: TGTGCCATCAGCCCCGGGACAGCCCTTAACTATGGCTACACCTTC
cdr3_aa: CAISPGTALNYGYTF

v_call: TRBV5-4
clone_size: few
j_call: TRBJ1-3
d_call: .
cdr3_nt: TGTGCCAGCAGCCTTAAACAGGGTTCTGGAAACACCATATATTTT
cdr3_aa: CASSLKQGSGNTIYF

v_call: TRBV19
clone_size: .
j_call: TRBJ1-4
d_call: .
cdr3_nt: TGTGCCAGTAGGAACACAGGGTTGGTGGAAAAACTGTTTTTT
cdr3_aa: CASRNTGLVEKLFF

v_call: TRBV5-6
clone_size: .
j_call: TRBJ2-3
d_call: .
cdr3_nt: TGTGCCAGCAGCTTGGGCGGGGCAGATACGCAGTATTTT
cdr3_aa: CASSLGGADTQYF

v_call: TRBV12-5
clone_size: once
j_call: TRBJ2-3
d_call: TRBD2
cdr3_nt: TGTGCTAGTGGTTTTCCTAGCGGGGTGGGGGATACGCAGTATTTT
cdr3_aa: CASGFPSGVGDTQYF

v_call: TRBV5-1
clone_size: .
j_call: TRBJ1-2
d_call: .
cdr3_nt: TGCGCCAGCAGCTCCCAGGCCAACTATGGCTACACCTTC
cdr3_aa: CASSSQANYGYTF

v_call: TRBV3-1/TRBV3-2
clone_size: once
j_call: TRBJ2-1
d_call: .
cdr3_nt: TGTGCCAGCAGCCAAGTTCTGGCGGCCGATGAGCAGTTCTTC
cdr3_aa: CASSQVLAADEQFF

v_call: TRBV6-5
clone_size: .
j_call: TRBJ1-3
d_call: .
cdr3_nt: TGTGCCAGCAGAGCCCCTGGGGGGTCTGGAAACACCATATATTTT
cdr3_aa: CASRAPGGSGNTIYF

v_call: TRBV5-1
clone_size: .
j_call: TRBJ2-1
d_call: .
cdr3_nt: TGCGCCAGCAGCTTGGGGTCTACGGATGAGCAGTTCTTC
cdr3_aa: CASSLGSTDEQFF

v_call: TRBV13
clone_size: .
j_call: TRBJ1-1
d_call: .
cdr3_nt: TGTGCCAGCAGCTTTAGCGCCGCGGTCACTGAAGCTTTCTTT
cdr3_aa: CASSFSAAVTEAFF

v_call: TRBV2
clone_size: .
j_call: TRBJ1-1
d_call: TRBD1
cdr3_nt: TGTGCCAGCAGGGGGGGACAGTACACTGAAGCTTTCTTT
cdr3_aa: CASRGGQYTEAFF

v_call: TRBV10-2
clone_size: .
j_call: TRBJ2-5
d_call: TRBD2
cdr3_nt: TGCGCCAGCAGTGAGGCGGGGGTGGCCAAAGAGACCCAGTACTTC
cdr3_aa: CASSEAGVAKETQYF

v_call: TRBV6-6
clone_size: .
j_call: TRBJ1-6
d_call: TRBD1
cdr3_nt: TGTGCCAGCAGTTTCCTAGACAGGGGGAATTCACCCCTCCACTTT
cdr3_aa: CASSFLDRGNSPLHF

v_call: TRBV5-1
clone_size: .
j_call: TRBJ1-4
d_call: TRBD1
cdr3_nt: TGCGCCAGCAGCCGGGACAGGGGGGGCTCCTCAACTAATGAAAAACTGTTTTTT
cdr3_aa: CASSRDRGGSSTNEKLFF

v_call: TRBV4-1
clone_size: .
j_call: TRBJ1-1
d_call: TRBD1
cdr3_nt: TGCGCCAGCAGCCAGGGACAGGGGATGAACACTGAAGCTTTCTTT
cdr3_aa: CASSQGQGMNTEAFF

v_call: TRBV7-2
clone_size: .
j_call: TRBJ1-1
d_call: .
cdr3_nt: TGTGCCAGCAGCTACCAGGGAGGCACTGAAGCTTTCTTT
cdr3_aa: CASSYQGGTEAFF

v_call: TRBV11-3
clone_size: .
j_call: TRBJ1-1
d_call: .
cdr3_nt: TGTGCCAGCAGCCCCCGCCCAGGGAACACTGAAGCTTTCTTT
cdr3_aa: CASSPRPGNTEAFF

v_call: TRBV5-1
clone_size: .
j_call: TRBJ1-1
d_call: .
cdr3_nt: TGCGCCAGCAGCTTGGGACAGGCAACGGAGGCTTTCTTT
cdr3_aa: CASSLGQATEAFF

v_call: TRBV20-1
clone_size: .
j_call: TRBJ1-1
d_call: .
cdr3_nt: TGCAGTGCTTTCGCGGAGGGTGAAGCTTTCTTT
cdr3_aa: CSAFAEGEAFF

v_call: TRBV5-1
clone_size: .
j_call: TRBJ2-7
d_call: TRBD1
cdr3_nt: TGCGCCAGCAGCTTGGCGGGACAGTCCTACGAGCAGTACTTC
cdr3_aa: CASSLAGQSYEQYF

v_call: TRBV5-6
clone_size: .
j_call: TRBJ1-1
d_call: .
cdr3_nt: TGTGCCAGCAGCTTGTTTGGGGGGACTGAAGCTTTCTTT
cdr3_aa: CASSLFGGTEAFF

v_call: TRBV4-3
clone_size: .
j_call: TRBJ1-1
d_call: .
cdr3_nt: TGCGCCAGCAGCCAAGATTTGTGGTTGCGGAACACTGAAGCTTTCTTT
cdr3_aa: CASSQDLWLRNTEAFF

v_call: TRBV5-1
clone_size: .
j_call: TRBJ2-3
d_call: TRBD2
cdr3_nt: TGCGCCAGCAGCTTCTCTAGCGGGGGGCTTGATACGCAGTATTTT
cdr3_aa: CASSFSSGGLDTQYF

v_call: TRBV28
clone_size: .
j_call: TRBJ2-1
d_call: .
cdr3_nt: TGTGCCAGCAGTTTAATTCGCGTAACCTACAATGAGCAGTTCTTC
cdr3_aa: CASSLIRVTYNEQFF

v_call: TRBV5-1
clone_size: .
j_call: TRBJ2-7
d_call: .
cdr3_nt: TGCGCCAGCATGGGGCAGGGCCCCTACGAGCAGTACTTC
cdr3_aa: CASMGQGPYEQYF

v_call: TRBV13
clone_size: .
j_call: TRBJ2-2
d_call: .
cdr3_nt: TGTGCCAGCAGCTTACGCGACAAGGTTTACCCCGGGGAGCTGTTTTTT
cdr3_aa: CASSLRDKVYPGELFF

v_call: TRBV4-2
clone_size: once
j_call: TRBJ2-5
d_call: TRBD1
cdr3_nt: TGTGCCAGCAGCCACGAGGGGGCTGAGACCCAGTACTTC
cdr3_aa: CASSHEGAETQYF

v_call: TRBV18
clone_size: .
j_call: TRBJ2-1
d_call: .
cdr3_nt: TGTGCCAGCTCAACCGGGTGGTCCCCCTCCTACAATGAGCAGTTCTTC
cdr3_aa: CASSTGWSPSYNEQFF

v_call: TRBV7-3
clone_size: .
j_call: TRBJ2-3
d_call: TRBD2
cdr3_nt: TGTGCCAGCAGCTTAGGGACAGCGGGGGGCCAAGATACGCAGTATTTT
cdr3_aa: CASSLGTAGGQDTQYF

v_call: TRBV5-1
clone_size: few
j_call: TRBJ2-7
d_call: TRBD2
cdr3_nt: TGCGCCAGCAGCTTGAGAACTAGCGGGGAGTACGAGCAGTACTTC
cdr3_aa: CASSLRTSGEYEQYF

v_call: TRBV5-1
clone_size: .
j_call: TRBJ2-2
d_call: TRBD2
cdr3_nt: TGCGCCAGCAGCCCCCCCGCGGGGGTTAACACCGGGGAGCTGTTTTTT
cdr3_aa: CASSPPAGVNTGELFF

v_call: TRBV6-1
clone_size: few
j_call: TRBJ1-2
d_call: TRBD1
cdr3_nt: TGTGCCAGCAGTGCGACCGGGACAGGGAAGGCTTCTGGATATGGCTACACCTTC
cdr3_aa: CASSATGTGKASGYGYTF

v_call: TRBV19
clone_size: .
j_call: TRBJ1-1
d_call: .
cdr3_nt: TGTGCCAGTAGTCCTCTGACAGACATGAACACTGAAGCTTTCTTT
cdr3_aa: CASSPLTDMNTEAFF

v_call: TRBV28
clone_size: .
j_call: TRBJ1-4
d_call: .
cdr3_nt: TGTGCCAGCAGTTCGCCAGGGAGGTCTAATGAAAAACTGTTTTTT
cdr3_aa: CASSSPGRSNEKLFF

v_call: TRBV9
clone_size: .
j_call: TRBJ1-1
d_call: .
cdr3_nt: TGTGCCAGCAGTAACACAGGGACGTTCGGTACTGAAGCTTTCTTT
cdr3_aa: CASSNTGTFGTEAFF

v_call: TRBV11-2
clone_size: .
j_call: TRBJ1-2
d_call: .
cdr3_nt: TGTGCCAGCAGCAGCACACAGGGCGGCTATGGCTACACCTTC
cdr3_aa: CASSSTQGGYGYTF

v_call: TRBV11-1
clone_size: .
j_call: TRBJ1-2
d_call: TRBD1
cdr3_nt: TGTGCCAGCAGCGCCAGGGGGACGGGAGGCTACACCTTC
cdr3_aa: CASSARGTGGYTF

v_call: TRBV5-1
clone_size: .
j_call: TRBJ1-6
d_call: TRBD1
cdr3_nt: TGCGCCAGCAGCTGGGGGACAGGGGATTCACCCCTCCACTTT
cdr3_aa: CASSWGTGDSPLHF

v_call: TRBV5-6
clone_size: once
j_call: TRBJ2-7
d_call: TRBD1
cdr3_nt: TGTGCCAGCAGCTTTGGGACAGGGGCATCCTACGAGCAGTACTTC
cdr3_aa: CASSFGTGASYEQYF

v_call: TRBV19
clone_size: .
j_call: TRBJ2-1
d_call: TRBD2
cdr3_nt: TGTGCCAGTAGTGCGGGACTAGCGGGGGGGCCCCAATACAATGAGCAGTTCTTC
cdr3_aa: CASSAGLAGGPQYNEQFF

v_call: TRBV4-2
clone_size: .
j_call: TRBJ2-7
d_call: TRBD1
cdr3_nt: TGTGCCAGCAGCCAACTCGGACAGGGCTACGAGCAGTACTTC
cdr3_aa: CASSQLGQGYEQYF

v_call: TRBV5-4
clone_size: .
j_call: TRBJ1-5
d_call: .
cdr3_nt: TGTGCCAGCAGCCCGGGGGGCAGTCAGCCCCAGCATTTT
cdr3_aa: CASSPGGSQPQHF